A single sample is the source of the 12 T cell receptor beta chains below, sequenced in a study of patients and donors after allogeneic stem cell transplantation. TCRdb fed the RT-PCR reads into MiXCR, producing one record per CDR3 protein. Of about a million distinct CDR3 sequences in the sample, more than 15% were seen once. The sequenced sample was blood, either unsorted or a sorted T cell fraction (not recorded which). These receptors all come from a human donor who was either an allogeneic HSCT recipient or a stem cell or donor lymphocyte infusion donor (not recorded which). It is not recorded whose cells these are; they may come from a transplant donor.

V usage is TRBV7-9 and J usage is TRBJ2-2, with unresolved D. Trimming removed 5 bases from V and 3 bases from J, with 16 bases in between. From germline, CDR1 is SEHNR and CDR2 FQNEAQ (reference sequence). CDR3 length: 16 residues. CDR3 sequence: CASSPPRIWDTGELFF. For the CDR3, the DNA is TGTGCCAGCAGCCCTCCCCGGATATGGGACACCGGGGAGCTGTTTTTT. The full variable domain, in which reference TRBV7-9 and TRBJ2-2 provide the parts outside the CDR3, is DTGVSQNPRHKITKRGQNVTFRCDPISEHNRLYWYRQTLGQGPEFLTYFQNEAQLEKSRLLSDRFSAERPKGSFSTLEIQRTEQGDSAMYLCASSPPRIWDTGELFFGEGSRLTVL.

This clonotype has more than one count but fewer than ten. The rearrangement joins TRBV7-9 to TRBJ1-2, with 8 bases matching TRBD1. CDR3 length equals 15 residues. The V gene's germline CDR1 is SEHNR and CDR2 FQNEAQ (reference sequence). The trim removed 5 bases at V and 2 bases at J, leaving 7 bases unmatched. The CDR3 region is CASSPGQGSNYGYTF. The CDR3 region has the DNA TGTGCCAGCAGCCCCGGACAGGGTTCCAACTATGGCTACACCTTC.

The chain is built from TRBV6-1 and TRBJ2-3; no definite D call. This CDR3 region has 15 residues. Germline V gene data show CDR1 as MNHNS and CDR2 as SASEGT. With 5 bases removed from V and 6 bases from J, the gap between germline ends came to 18 bases. The CDR3 spells CASSTRRGSSDTQYF. In DNA form, the CDR3 reads TGTGCCAGCAGTACCCGTAGAGGTTCTTCGGATACGCAGTATTTT.

The chain links TRBV5-1 to TRBJ1-2; TRBD1 might be the D (5 bases). This CDR3 contains 14 residues. The V and J ends lost 1 base and 8 bases respectively, with 15 bases between them. In germline, CDR1 is SGHRS, CDR2 YFSETQ. CDR3 nucleotides: TGCGCCAGCAGCTTGAAGGCCGGGGGTCGGGGCTACACCTTC. It is translated as CASSLKAGGRGYTF.

This clonotype was seen a handful of times. The V call is TRBV5-1, the J call TRBJ1-2, with 7 bases fitting TRBD1. The CDR3 covers 15 residues. CDR1 is SGHRS and CDR2 is YFSETQ in the germline V gene. V shed 4 bases, J shed 3 bases, and the junction held 9 bases outside the gene matches. CDR3 sequence reads: CASSAQGPGDYGYTF. As DNA, the CDR3 is TGCGCCAGCAGCGCACAGGGGCCTGGAGACTATGGCTACACCTTC.

This clonotype was found a few times. DNA of the CDR3: TGTGCCAGCAGTGGACCCCCTTTTCGCGGGGGGGCTATCAATGAGCAGTTCTTC. Residues: CASSGPPFRGGAINEQFF. This chain joins TRBV25-1 and TRBJ2-1; 9 bases are shared with TRBD2. The germline V gene encodes CDR1 MGHDK and CDR2 SYGVNS. V dropped 4 bases and J dropped 6; count of bases not matched to a gene: 16. CDR3 length: 18 amino acids.

This clonotype turned up a few times. The chain carries TRBV12-3 or TRBV12-4 and TRBJ1-1; tentative D call: TRBD1 (6 bases). Trimming stripped 2 bases from V and 11 bases from J, with 15 bases between. The CDR3 runs to 13 residues. CDR3 region: CASSLSGGQRAFF. The DNA for the CDR3 is TGTGCCAGCAGTTTAAGCGGGGGGCAACGGGCTTTCTTT.

This clonotype has more than one count but fewer than ten. V and J are TRBV5-1 and TRBJ2-7; D is possibly TRBD1 or TRBD2 (5 bases each). The germline V gene encodes CDR1 SGHRS and CDR2 YFSETQ. V was trimmed by 3 bases and J by 3 bases, leaving 10 bases between them. The CDR3 has 13 residues. The DNA of the CDR3 is TGCGCCAGCAGCTGGGACCCGAGCTACGAGCAGTACTTC. Translated, it gives CASSWDPSYEQYF.

The V and J genes are TRBV7-9 and TRBJ2-4, with D possibly TRBD1 on 7 matching bases. This CDR3 comprises 14 residues. From germline, CDR1 is SEHNR and CDR2 FQNEAQ (reference sequence). Trimming cost V 5 bases and J 6 bases, with 14 bases left between them. The CDR3 sequence: CASSTRQGGNIQYF. CDR3 nucleotides: TGTGCCAGCAGCACCAGACAGGGAGGAAACATTCAGTACTTC.

This rearrangement joins TRBV20-1 to TRBJ2-7; D unresolved. CDR3 size: 12 residues. Germline loops: CDR1 DFQATT, CDR2 SNEGSKA (reference sequence). V was trimmed by 2 bases and J by 4 bases, leaving 9 bases between them. CDR3 in DNA: TGCAGTGCTAGACCGCTTCGATACGAGCAGTACTTC. Amino acids: CSARPLRYEQYF.

The rearrangement joins TRBV5-1 to TRBJ2-1; 7 bases map to TRBD2. Germline trimming cut 0 bases from V and 9 bases from J; bases unmatched to any gene: 12. The CDR3 has 16 amino acids. CDR1 is SGHRS, CDR2 YFSETQ, per germline. The CDR3 sequence: CASSLAGPGGSLEQFF. The CDR3 DNA reads TGCGCCAGCAGCTTGGCCGGTCCCGGCGGGAGCCTTGAGCAGTTCTTC.

There are a few counts of this clonotype. The chain employs TRBV28 and TRBJ2-3; 12 nucleotides agree with TRBD2. The V gene end was trimmed by 4 bases and the J gene end by 2 bases; junction bases not matched to a gene: 13. This CDR3 has 19 amino acids. Germline V lookup: CDR1 MDHEN, CDR2 SYDVKM. This CDR3 is CASSYRLAGDKPPTDTQYF. The CDR3 DNA reads as TGTGCCAGCAGTTATCGACTAGCGGGGGACAAACCGCCCACAGATACGCAGTATTTT.